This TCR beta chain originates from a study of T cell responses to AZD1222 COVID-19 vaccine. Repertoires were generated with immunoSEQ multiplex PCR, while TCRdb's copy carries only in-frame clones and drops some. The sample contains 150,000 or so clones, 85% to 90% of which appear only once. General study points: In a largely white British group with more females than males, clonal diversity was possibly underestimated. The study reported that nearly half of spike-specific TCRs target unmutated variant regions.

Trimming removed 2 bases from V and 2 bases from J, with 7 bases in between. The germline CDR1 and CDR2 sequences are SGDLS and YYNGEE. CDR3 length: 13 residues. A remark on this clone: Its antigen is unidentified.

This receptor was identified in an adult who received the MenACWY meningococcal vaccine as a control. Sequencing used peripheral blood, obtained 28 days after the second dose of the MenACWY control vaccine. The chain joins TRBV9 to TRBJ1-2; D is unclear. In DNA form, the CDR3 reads TGTGCCAGCAGCGTGAACACAAACTATGGCTACACCTTC. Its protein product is CASSVNTNYGYTF. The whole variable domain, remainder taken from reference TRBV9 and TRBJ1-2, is DSGVTQTPKHLITATGQRVTLRCSPRSGDLSVYWYQQSLDQGLQFLIQYYNGEERAKGNILERFSAQQFPDLHSELNLSSLELGDSALYFCASSVNTNYGYTFGSGTRLTVV.